This T cell receptor beta chain was found in a study of vaccination and CD4 T cells after COVID-19 (dated by TCRdb to between 2021 and 2022). About the investigation overall: Convalescent patients had a positive SARS-CoV-2 result on nasal swab PCR, and of these patients, 8 or 9 had mild disease and one had severe disease. The convalescent cohort included six males and four females, with two Hispanic individuals, seven Caucasians, two Asians and one multiracial person. Each participant got two doses of either the Pfizer-BioNTech BNT162b2 vaccine (n=8) or the Moderna mRNA-1273 vaccine (n=2). Post-COVID blood samples from convalescent patients were collected a median of around 100 days after diagnosis, with a range of 35 to 161 days. The time from the second vaccine dose to post-vaccine blood sampling had a median of 72 days and ranged from 14 to 241 days. For three convalescent patients, samples were collected at an early post-vaccination timepoint (day 14) as well as at a late post-vaccination timepoint (days 161 to 241). The cultures were stimulated with overlapping spike peptide pools from SARS-CoV-2 and from the common cold coronaviruses HCoV-NL63, HCoV-OC43 and HCoV-229E. As controls, cultures received a CEFX viral epitope pool (the positive control), an HIV-1 Nef peptide pool (the negative control), or no peptide at all. The spike-specific CD4+ TCR repertoire was compared before and after mRNA vaccination in 10 COVID-19 convalescent patients and 4 infection-naive healthy vaccine recipients. The full study reports these points: The study included relatively few convalescent patients and did not analyze early timepoints after natural infection. Among convalescent patients, a median about 87% of the SARS-CoV-2-reactive clones seen after vaccination appeared only after vaccination, which suggests priming specific to the vaccine. The median count of SARS-CoV-2-reactive clonotypes went up from 21 after infection to roughly 38 after vaccination, although the change was not significant. Of the vaccine-specific clones found in convalescent patients, nearly all (304 of 307) were mono-reactive for SARS-CoV-2 spike instead of being cross-reactive with common cold coronaviruses.

CDR1 and CDR2, per the germline V gene (reference sequence), are DFQATT and SNEGSKA. The CDR3 has 16 amino acids, counting the end cysteine and phenylalanine. Of the read, only the CDR3 DNA is kept; its 48 bases are in frame from base 1. Trimming removed 0 bases from V and 3 bases from J, leaving 17 bases between the germline ends. This clonotype showed up just a few times. The antigen this receptor binds is unknown. No base quality values were provided; no much bigger clone lies one nucleotide off. The library was generated by PCR. At the Johns Hopkins FTIC core, DNA from the cultured CD4+ T cells underwent TCR sequencing with the Oncomine TCR Beta short-read assay. The QIAamp micro DNA kit was used to extract genomic DNA from the cultured CD4+ T cells. Oncomine TCR Beta libraries made from cultured CD4+ T cells were pooled using unique dual indexes and sequenced on an Illumina iSeq 100. The study's own analysis went as follows. Non-productive sequences were removed, and CDR3s that did not start with C, did not end with F or W, or were shorter than 7 amino acids were discarded. The MANAFEST web application was used to identify antigen-specific clonotypes by comparing peptide-stimulated wells against reference wells and other culture wells. For a clone to be called positive, the clone needed an FDR below 0.05, an odds ratio above 5, and a productive frequency above 0.1% in at least two of three replicate wells. A clonotype counted as cross-reactive if it showed significant expansion both in the SARS-CoV-2 spike wells and in at least one common cold coronavirus spike condition. Similarity between CDR3 sequences was evaluated in R version 3.6.1 using Levenshtein distances (stringdist) and unrooted phylogenetic trees (ape). TCRdb cleaned the public reads at Q25 with fastp, built clones with MiXCR and kept in-frame beta chains. Each CDR3 protein gets just one entry, which takes the most common genes and DNA from the rows behind it. In this record, the V and J calls reflect TCRdb's handling and not the investigators' own analysis. The sample table contains more than 20,000 distinct CDR3 sequences; only one count was recorded for around 42% of them. In total, the top ten clones hold 3.5% to 5% of the sample.

In the paper's terms, the time point label means: late sampling 161 to 241 days after vaccination in a few convalescent patients. According to the study, the label for this sample's treatment or condition signals: roughly 10-day PBMC culture with coronavirus spike peptide pools or control peptides (ViraFEST assay). The ViraFEST assay, used in the study, expanded antigen-specific T cells with peptide pools and then identified the expanded clonotypes through TCR sequencing. The convalescent patients' positive SARS-CoV-2 PCR tests fell between March and December 2020, which was before the Alpha, Beta and Delta variants emerged in the United States. Each well held about 2.2 million PBMCs cultured in IMDM containing around 5% human AB serum and roughly 9.7 IU/ml IL-2, with around 9.7 ug/ml peptide pools added. Half of the culture medium was replaced with fresh IL-2-containing medium on days 3 and 7. CD4+ T cells were isolated after roughly nine days of culture through negative selection using the EasySep CD4+ T cell isolation kit. Ficoll-Paque Plus gradient centrifugation was used to isolate PBMCs from whole blood, and the isolated PBMCs were then either used fresh or cryopreserved at -140C. Culture conditions were generally each tested in triplicate wells.

The sequencing used CD4+ T cells from blood, cultured in vitro, collected about 7 months after SARS-CoV-2 vaccination. The rearranged chain carries TRBV20-1 and TRBJ1-2; no D gene call is confident. The clonotype originates from a human donor who had recovered from COVID-19. The DNA sequence is TGCAGTGCTAGAGACGGGCTTCTTGGGGTATACTATGGCTACACCTTC. Its protein is CSARDGLLGVYYGYTF.